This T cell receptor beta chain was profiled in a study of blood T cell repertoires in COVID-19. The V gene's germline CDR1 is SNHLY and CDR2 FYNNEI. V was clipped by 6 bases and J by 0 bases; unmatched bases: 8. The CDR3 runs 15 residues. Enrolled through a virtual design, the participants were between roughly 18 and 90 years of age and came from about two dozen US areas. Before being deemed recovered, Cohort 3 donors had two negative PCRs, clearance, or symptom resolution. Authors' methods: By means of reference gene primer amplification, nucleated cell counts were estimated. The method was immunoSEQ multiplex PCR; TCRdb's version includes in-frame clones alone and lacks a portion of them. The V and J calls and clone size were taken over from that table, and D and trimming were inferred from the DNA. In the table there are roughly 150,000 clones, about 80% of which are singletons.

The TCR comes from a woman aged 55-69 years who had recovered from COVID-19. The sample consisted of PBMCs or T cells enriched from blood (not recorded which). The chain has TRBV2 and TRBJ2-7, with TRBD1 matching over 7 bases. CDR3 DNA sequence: TGTGCCAGCAGGCAGGGGACAGAACTCTCCTACGAGCAGTACTTC. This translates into CASRQGTELSYEQYF.